This T cell receptor beta chain derives from a study of early T cells in non-severe SARS-CoV-2 infection. Study context: The study sequenced bulk RNA from unsorted whole blood, with chains unpaired.

This clonotype was seen a handful of times. Its antigen remains unknown. The CDR3 consists of 13 residues. Germline CDR1 is SGHRS and CDR2 is YFSETQ. V lost 0 bases and J 1 base, leaving 4 bases between the germline ends. Unique molecular identifiers were affixed to single, distinct cDNA molecules. TCRdb redid the calling of the 5' RACE reads with MiXCR, one entry per CDR3 protein. The sample comprises approximately 79,000 distinct CDR3 sequences, approximately 13% of which are singletons, and 6% rests with the top ten. Study conclusions and caveats: In VDJdb matching, anti-spike CD8 responses were favored while private and CD4 specificities went missing.

The sequence derives from an adult who was a healthcare worker with PCR-confirmed SARS-CoV-2 infection or an uninfected control (not recorded which). This chain connects TRBV5-1 to TRBJ2-5, with D unclear. Sequencing was done on a sample of whole blood. The CDR3: CASSLAPQETQYF. CDR3 DNA: TGCGCCAGCAGCTTGGCCCCCCAAGAGACCCAGTACTTC.